Listed here are 7 T cell receptor beta chains from one sample, sequenced in a study of cytomegalovirus exposure and HLA in healthy donors. The PCR had 60 Vbeta and 13 Jbeta primers. Sequenced by immunoSEQ multiplex PCR; TCRdb stores in-frame clones only, minus some. This sample has over 100,000 clones; around three quarters occur once, and the top ten carry 2.5% to 3%. The specimen was PBMCs. All receptors come from a woman aged 18-29 years in good health and CMV-seropositive.

The rearrangement links TRBV2 to TRBJ1-4; TRBD1 aligns across 12 bases. Germline loops: CDR1 SNHLY, CDR2 FYNNEI. Trimming cost V 6 bases and J 7 bases; bases outside gene matches: 9. CDR3 length: 16 residues. The CDR3 region is CASRGPGQGAGEKLFF. In DNA form, the CDR3 reads TGTGCCAGCAGAGGCCCGGGACAGGGGGCCGGTGAAAAACTGTTTTTT.

V gene TRBV9 combines with J gene TRBJ1-3; the D is unclear. The CDR3 sequence is 13 residues long. Germline V gives CDR1 SGDLS, CDR2 YYNGEE. Deletions cut 7 bases from V and 4 bases from J, with 12 bases between. In DNA form, the CDR3 reads TGTGCCAGCGCGGGAGACAACGGAAACACCATATATTTT. Translation: CASAGDNGNTIYF.

The chain combines TRBV13 with TRBJ2-1; 10 bases line up with TRBD2. The CDR3 covers 14 residues. Germline assignment: CDR1 PRHDT and CDR2 FYEKMQ (reference sequence). The ends lost 8 bases at V and 7 bases at J; junction bases unmatched: 8. In DNA, the CDR3 is TGTGCCAGCGTTGGGAGCGGGAGGGTTAATGAGCAGTTCTTC. Amino acid sequence: CASVGSGRVNEQFF.

The chain combines TRBV28 with TRBJ2-1; 12 bases align to TRBD2. Germline CDR1 is MDHEN and CDR2 is SYDVKM. The CDR3 has 17 amino acids. Germline trimming cut 5 bases from V and 1 base from J; bases unmatched to any gene: 6. This CDR3 reads CASSPPGTSGSYNEQFF. The DNA for the CDR3 is TGTGCCAGCAGTCCCCCCGGGACTAGCGGGTCCTACAATGAGCAGTTCTTC. The complete variable domain, with remaining parts taken from reference TRBV28 and TRBJ2-1, reads DVKVTQSSRYLVKRTGEKVFLECVQDMDHENMFWYRQDPGLGLRLIYFSYDVKMKEKGDIPEGYSVSREKKERFSLILESASTNQTSMYLCASSPPGTSGSYNEQFFGPGTRLTVL.

The chain links TRBV18 to TRBJ1-4; the match to TRBD1 covers 8 bases. CDR1 is KGHSH and CDR2 is LQKENI in the germline V gene. The CDR3 covers 18 residues. V was pared by 0 bases and J by 8 bases, with 14 bases of the junction left unmatched. The CDR3 DNA is TGTGCCAGCTCACCACCCACGGGACAGGAATTGGTGGGCGAAAAACTGTTTTTT. This translates into CASSPPTGQELVGEKLFF.

The chain is built from TRBV5-6 and TRBJ2-5, with D perhaps TRBD2 (6 bases). V was pared by 3 bases and J by 5 bases, with 17 bases between. Germline CDR1 SGHDT, CDR2 YYEEEE. This CDR3 has 15 residues. The CDR3 reads CASSSRGGLRETQYF. The CDR3 bases are TGTGCCAGCAGCTCAAGGGGAGGCCTGAGGGAGACCCAGTACTTC. The full variable domain, completed using reference TRBV5-6 and TRBJ2-5, is DAGVTQSPTHLIKTRGQQVTLRCSPKSGHDTVSWYQQALGQGPQFIFQYYEEEERQRGNFPDRFSGHQFPNYSSELNVNALLLGDSALYLCASSSRGGLRETQYFGPGTRLLVL.

The rearrangement uses TRBV21-1 and TRBJ2-7; TRBD1 is the table's D call, not checked against the DNA. TRBV21-1 is a listed pseudogene. The CDR3 covers 14 residues. Here the CDR3 reads CASSIRDSSYEQYF. The CDR3 nucleotides read TGTGCCAGCAGCATCCGGGACAGCTCCTACGAGCAGTACTTC.